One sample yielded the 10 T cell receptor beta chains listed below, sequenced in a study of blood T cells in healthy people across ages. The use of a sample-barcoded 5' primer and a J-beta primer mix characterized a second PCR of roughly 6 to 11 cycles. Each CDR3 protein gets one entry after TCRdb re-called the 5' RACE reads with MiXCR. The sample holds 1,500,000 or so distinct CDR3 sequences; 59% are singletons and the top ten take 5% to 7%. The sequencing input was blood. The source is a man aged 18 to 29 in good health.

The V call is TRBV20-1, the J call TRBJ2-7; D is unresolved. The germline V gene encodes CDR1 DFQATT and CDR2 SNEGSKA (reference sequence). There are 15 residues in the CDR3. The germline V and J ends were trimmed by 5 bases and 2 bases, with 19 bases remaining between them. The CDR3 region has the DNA TGCAGTGCTCTTCCTCGAGGACGGACCACCTACGAGCAGTACTTC. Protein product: CSALPRGRTTYEQYF.

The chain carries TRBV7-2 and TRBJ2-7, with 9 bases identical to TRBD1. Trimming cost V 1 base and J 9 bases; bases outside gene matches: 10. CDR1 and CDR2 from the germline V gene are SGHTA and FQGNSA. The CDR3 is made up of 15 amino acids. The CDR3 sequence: CASSLDTGGPFGQYF. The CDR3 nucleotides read TGTGCCAGCAGCTTAGACACAGGGGGCCCCTTCGGGCAGTACTTC.

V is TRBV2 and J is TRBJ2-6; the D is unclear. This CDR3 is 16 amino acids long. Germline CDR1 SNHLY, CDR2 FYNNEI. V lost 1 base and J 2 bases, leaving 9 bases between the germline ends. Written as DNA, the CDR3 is TGTGCCAGCAGTGAAGGAGACTCCCCTGGGGCCAACGTCCTGACTTTC. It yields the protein CASSEGDSPGANVLTF.

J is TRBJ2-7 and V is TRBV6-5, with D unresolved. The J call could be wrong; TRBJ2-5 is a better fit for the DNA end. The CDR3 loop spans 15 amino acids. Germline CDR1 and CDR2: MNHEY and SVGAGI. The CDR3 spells CASSYSTQRQETQYF. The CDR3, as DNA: TGTGCCAGCAGTTACTCGACACAGAGACAAGAGACCCAGTACTTC.

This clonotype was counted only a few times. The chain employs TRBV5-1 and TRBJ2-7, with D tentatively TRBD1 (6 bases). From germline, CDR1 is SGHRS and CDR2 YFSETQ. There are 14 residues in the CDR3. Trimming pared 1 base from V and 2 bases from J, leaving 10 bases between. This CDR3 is CASSLFTGTYEQYF. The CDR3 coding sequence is TGCGCCAGCAGCTTGTTTACAGGGACCTACGAGCAGTACTTC.

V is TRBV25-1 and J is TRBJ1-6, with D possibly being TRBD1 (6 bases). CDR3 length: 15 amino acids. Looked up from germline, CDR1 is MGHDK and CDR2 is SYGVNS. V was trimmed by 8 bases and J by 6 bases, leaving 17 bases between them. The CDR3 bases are TGTGCCAGCGCACAAACAGGGATGGGTAATTCACCCCTCCACTTT. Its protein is CASAQTGMGNSPLHF.

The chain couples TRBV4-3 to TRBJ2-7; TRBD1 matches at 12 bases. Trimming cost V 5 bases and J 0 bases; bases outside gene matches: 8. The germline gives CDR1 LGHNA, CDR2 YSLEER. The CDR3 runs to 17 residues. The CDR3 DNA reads TGCGCCAGCAGCTCCGGGGGGACAGGGGGCGCCTCCTACGAGCAGTACTTC. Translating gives CASSSGGTGGASYEQYF.

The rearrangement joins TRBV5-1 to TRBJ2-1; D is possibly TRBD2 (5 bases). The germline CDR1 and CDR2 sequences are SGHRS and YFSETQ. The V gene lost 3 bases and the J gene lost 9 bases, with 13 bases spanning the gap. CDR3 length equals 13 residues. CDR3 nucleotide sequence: TGCGCCAGCAGCTCAACACTAGGTCCTGAGCAGTTCTTC. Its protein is CASSSTLGPEQFF.

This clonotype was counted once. The chain's CDR3 is CSAETLRGGGRETQYF. CDR3 DNA: TGCAGTGCCGAAACACTCCGAGGGGGCGGGAGGGAGACCCAGTACTTC. The chain is built from TRBV20-1 and TRBJ2-5, with a possible D match to TRBD2 (8 bases). This CDR3 comprises 16 residues. V lost 6 bases and J 5 bases, leaving 25 bases between the germline ends. Germline V gene sequence: CDR1 DFQATT, CDR2 SNEGSKA (reference sequence).

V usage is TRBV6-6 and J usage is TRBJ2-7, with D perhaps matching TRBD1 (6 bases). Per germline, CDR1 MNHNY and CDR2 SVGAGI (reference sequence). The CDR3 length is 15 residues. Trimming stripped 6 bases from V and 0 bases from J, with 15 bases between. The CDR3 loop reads CASSGTGQPSYEQYF. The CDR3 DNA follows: TGTGCCAGCAGCGGAACAGGGCAACCCTCCTACGAGCAGTACTTC.